This T cell receptor beta chain was observed in a study of blood T cell repertoires in COVID-19. Turning to the study itself: There were acute and convalescent COVID-19 samples, and they came from the United States, Italy and Spain. From T cells, B-cell-depleted T cells, or PBMCs came the material, which was cDNA or gDNA.

Followed over time, Seattle patients had been enrolled while infection was active. Per the germline V gene, CDR1 is SGHAT and CDR2 is FQNNGV. The CDR3 runs to 12 residues. The V and J ends lost 1 base and 11 bases respectively, with 12 bases between them. In the original workflow: Reference gene primer amplification yielded estimated nucleated cell counts. Sequencing used immunoSEQ multiplex PCR; TCRdb keeps in-frame clones, though not all of them. The V and J calls and the clone size are those of that table, but D and trimming were determined from the DNA. This sample has 250,000 to 350,000 clones, with roughly 90% found just once.

The receptor's source is a woman in her twenties or thirties with COVID-19, enrolled during active disease. This chain connects TRBV11-2 to TRBJ2-7; tentatively, D is TRBD2 (6 bases). Input material: peripheral blood. The CDR3 bases are TGTGCCAGCAGCTTAGCGGGGGAGACCGAGTACTTC. The encoded protein is CASSLAGETEYF.